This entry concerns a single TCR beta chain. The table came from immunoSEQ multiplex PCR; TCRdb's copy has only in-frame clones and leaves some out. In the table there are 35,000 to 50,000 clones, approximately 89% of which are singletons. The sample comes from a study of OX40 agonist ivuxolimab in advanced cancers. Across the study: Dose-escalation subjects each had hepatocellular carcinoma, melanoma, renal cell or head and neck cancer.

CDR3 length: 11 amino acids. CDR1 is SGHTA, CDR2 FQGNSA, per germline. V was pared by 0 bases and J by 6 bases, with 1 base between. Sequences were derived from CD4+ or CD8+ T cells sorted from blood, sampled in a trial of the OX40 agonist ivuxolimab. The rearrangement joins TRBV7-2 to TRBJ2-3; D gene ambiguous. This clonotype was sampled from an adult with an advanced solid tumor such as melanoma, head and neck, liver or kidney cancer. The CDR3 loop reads CASSLADTQYF. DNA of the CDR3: TGTGCCAGCAGCTTAGCGGATACGCAGTATTTT.